This T cell receptor beta chain was identified in a study of regulatory T cells in long-lasting Graves disease. This clonotype was recorded once. Time point here: persistent/refractory GD, antithyroid drugs over 5 years with positive TRAb. Extracted PBMC RNA gave rise to the TCR library. The collection involved drawing 8 to 9 milliliters of peripheral blood into EDTA tubes. Trimming left V 5 bases short and J 7 bases short, with 15 bases between. Germline V gene sequence: CDR1 LNHDA, CDR2 SQIVND (reference sequence). The CDR3 has 14 residues. According to the study, TCR beta libraries were built with iRepertoire HTBI primers and CDR3-region Arm-PCR. TCRdb used MiXCR to reprocess the multiplex PCR reads, holding one entry per CDR3 protein. Of roughly 490,000 distinct CDR3 sequences in the sample, less than 25% were seen once.

The chain has TRBV19 and TRBJ1-3, with D unresolved. The receptor was isolated from a female donor with Graves disease. The source was peripheral blood mononuclear cells (PBMCs), collected when the disease was refractory, from a patient treated with antithyroid drugs. The CDR3 DNA reads as TGTGCCAGTAGTCCCCAAGGCGTCGTCAACACCATATATTTT. Translated, it gives CASSPQGVVNTIYF.